This TCR beta chain was sequenced for a study of beta chain features in type 1 diabetes. This clone was counted between two and nine times. The isolated RNA, all of it, was reverse transcribed, so expressed TCRB transcripts were what got sequenced. Only in-frame clones appear in the TCRdb table, and some are missing; sequencing was by immunoSEQ multiplex PCR. The table lists about 620,000 clones, about 14% of them singletons. The CDR3 consists of 13 residues. Deletions cut 8 bases from V and 6 bases from J, with 16 bases between. Germline V gives CDR1 SEHNR, CDR2 FQNEAQ (reference sequence). This chain connects TRBV7-9 to TRBJ1-2; D not certain. Input material: naive CD4+ T cells from blood. This TCR was recovered from a man between 18 and 35 years old in good health. The CDR3 nucleotides are TGTGCCAGCTGCCACCATTATTTGGATGGCTACACCTTC. This translates into CASCHHYLDGYTF.